This T cell receptor (beta chain) was sequenced during a study of OX40 agonist ivuxolimab in advanced cancers. At the level of the study: Partial responses were observed in three patients, of whom one had hepatocellular carcinoma and two had cutaneous melanoma.

A remark on this clone: The antigen remains unidentified.

There are 12 residues in the CDR3. CDR1 MGHRA and CDR2 YSYEKL come from the germline V gene. Trimming took 6 bases from V and 3 from J, leaving 9 bases between them. Here immunoSEQ multiplex PCR was the method, and the copy in TCRdb shows in-frame clones only, minus some. The sample has fewer than 85,000 clones; 75% to 95% are singletons. Study-level points and caveats: It was also the case that some nonresponders had low normalized T-cell clonal expansion. CD8+ T cells were the subset that, on average, had more expanded clones than CD4+.

Blood was sampled at baseline, cycle 4 day 1, and cycle 7 day 1. Sequencing was performed on CD4+ or CD8+ T cells sorted from blood, taken in a trial of the OX40 agonist ivuxolimab. The sequence was collected from an adult with an advanced solid tumor such as melanoma, head and neck, liver or kidney cancer. This chain links TRBV4-1 with TRBJ2-7; D is unclear. CDR3: CASRAPSYEQYF. CDR3 bases: TGCGCCAGCAGGGCCCCCAGCTACGAGCAGTACTTC.